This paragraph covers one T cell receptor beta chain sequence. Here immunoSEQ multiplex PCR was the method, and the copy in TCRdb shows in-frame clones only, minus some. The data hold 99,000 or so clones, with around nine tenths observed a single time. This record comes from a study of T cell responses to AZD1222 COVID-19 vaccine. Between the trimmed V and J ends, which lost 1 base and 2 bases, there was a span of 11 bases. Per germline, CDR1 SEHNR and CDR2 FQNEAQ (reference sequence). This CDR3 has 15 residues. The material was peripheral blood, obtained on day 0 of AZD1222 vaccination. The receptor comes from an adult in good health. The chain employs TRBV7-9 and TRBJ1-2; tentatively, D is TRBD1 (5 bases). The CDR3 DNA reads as TGTGCCAGCAGCTTAGGGGGCAATTCCAACTATGGCTACACCTTC. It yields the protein CASSLGGNSNYGYTF.